The rows below give T cell receptor beta chains drawn from one sample of a study of shared T cell receptors in the human thymus. Here immunoSEQ multiplex PCR was the method, and the copy in TCRdb shows in-frame clones only, minus some. The sample shows some 700,000 clones, roughly 88% of them seen only once. Separately, the same data were catalogued under a study of human thymus T cells.

Input material: thymocytes. The receptors come from a girl less than two years old with a congenital heart defect. Each CDR3 is given with its conserved first and last residue. D genes are given only for firm matches. Clone sizes are given selectively: once, few, many, or a class where the clone is expanded.

cdr3_aa	cdr3_nt	d_call	v_call	j_call	clone_size
CASSLGTVYEQYF	TGTGCCAGCAGTCTCGGGACTGTCTACGAGCAGTACTTC	.	TRBV6-5	TRBJ2-7	.
CASSFRTGYGYTF	TGTGCCAGCAGTTTCCGGACAGGTTATGGCTACACCTTC	TRBD1	TRBV6-5	TRBJ1-2	.
CASSQDPSSSYGGVYGYTF	TGTGCCAGCAGCCAAGATCCCAGTAGCTCCTACGGAGGGGTCTATGGCTACACCTTC	.	TRBV14	TRBJ1-2	.
CASSGTKPVFGYTF	TGTGCCAGCAGTGGAACTAAACCAGTGTTTGGCTACACCTTC	.	TRBV6-1	TRBJ1-2	.
CASSTGGKLFF	TGTGCCAGTAGTACCGGCGGAAAACTGTTTTTT	.	TRBV19	TRBJ1-4	few
CASSFLRAGRDIGETQYF	TGTGCCAGCAGTTTTCTCCGGGCAGGGAGGGATATCGGGGAGACCCAGTACTTC	TRBD2	TRBV28	TRBJ2-5	.
CASSGGKDSYYEQYF	TGTGCCAGCAGCGGGGGTAAGGACAGTTACTACGAGCAGTACTTC	.	TRBV9	TRBJ2-7	.
CASSQDYHTINYGYTF	TGCGCCAGCAGCCAAGATTACCACACCATCAACTATGGCTACACCTTC	.	TRBV4-3	TRBJ1-2	.
CASSAGQGAGTGELFF	TGTGCCAGCAGTGCTGGACAGGGGGCGGGCACCGGGGAGCTGTTTTTT	TRBD1	TRBV28	TRBJ2-2	.
CAWGGTGVAYF	TGTGCCTGGGGTGGGACAGGCGTAGCGTACTTC	TRBD1	TRBV30	TRBJ2-4	once
CASRVGGQGGYTF	TGTGCCAGCAGAGTAGGGGGACAAGGTGGCTACACCTTC	.	TRBV7-2	TRBJ1-2	.
CASSHDSLTGELFF	TGTGCCAGCAGTCACGACAGTCTCACCGGGGAGCTGTTTTTT	.	TRBV7-9	TRBJ2-2	.
CASSRPGLVAPETQYF	TGTGCCAGCAGCCGACCGGGACTAGTGGCCCCAGAGACCCAGTACTTC	TRBD2	TRBV7-8	TRBJ2-5	.
CASSSPATPGQGTEQYF	TGCGCCAGCAGCTCCCCGGCCACCCCGGGACAGGGTACGGAGCAGTACTTC	TRBD1	TRBV5-1	TRBJ2-7	.
CATNPIPGQGEGYTF	TGTGCCACAAACCCCATACCAGGACAGGGCGAAGGCTACACCTTC	TRBD1	TRBV19	TRBJ1-2	.
CAISPKRNVASGNTIYF	TGTGCCATCAGTCCCAAGCGAAACGTAGCGTCTGGAAACACCATATATTTT	.	TRBV10-3	TRBJ1-3	.
CASSPRTGSWGSNQPQHF	TGCGCCAGCAGCCCGAGGACAGGTAGTTGGGGGAGCAATCAGCCCCAGCATTTT	TRBD1	TRBV4-1	TRBJ1-5	.
CASSRDRALNYGYTF	TGTGCCAGCAGCCGAGACAGGGCCCTTAACTATGGCTACACCTTC	TRBD1	TRBV27	TRBJ1-2	.
CASTRGRGHQETQYF	TGTGCCAGCACCAGGGGGCGCGGGCACCAAGAGACCCAGTACTTC	TRBD1	TRBV6-5	TRBJ2-5	.
CASSLVGTGEAFF	TGTGCCAGCAGCTTAGTAGGGACAGGTGAAGCTTTCTTT	TRBD1	TRBV7-8	TRBJ1-1	.
CASSQWTGMPGNTIYF	TGCGCCAGCAGCCAATGGACAGGGATGCCTGGAAACACCATATATTTT	TRBD1	TRBV4-1	TRBJ1-3	.
CARYRGAEGYTF	TGTGCCAGATACAGGGGGGCCGAGGGCTACACCTTC	TRBD1	TRBV2	TRBJ1-2	.
CASSQPRTGDVETQYF	TGTGCCAGCAGCCAGCCCCGGACAGGGGATGTTGAGACCCAGTACTTC	TRBD1	TRBV7-8	TRBJ2-5	.
CASSPRLREGGFNSPLHF	TGTGCCAGCAGCCCGCGGCTCAGGGAGGGGGGGTTTAATTCACCCCTCCACTTT	.	TRBV14	TRBJ1-6	.
CASSLLTSSGSTSYGYTF	TGTGCCAGCAGCCTACTTACCTCGTCCGGGTCTACGAGTTATGGCTACACCTTC	.	TRBV28	TRBJ1-2	.
CASSPPGARSRYEQYF	TGTGCCAGCTCACCACCGGGGGCAAGATCCCGGTACGAGCAGTACTTC	.	TRBV18	TRBJ2-7	.
CATHLRQGPPNTEAFF	TGTGCCACCCACCTTAGACAGGGGCCCCCGAACACTGAAGCTTTCTTT	TRBD1	TRBV10-3	TRBJ1-1	.
CASGRDISFWSGFYGYTF	TGCGCCAGCGGCAGGGACATTTCGTTTTGGTCAGGGTTTTATGGCTACACCTTC	.	TRBV5-1	TRBJ1-2	.
CASSPFRRRGPRTDTQYF	TGTGCCAGCAGCCCGTTTCGTCGGCGGGGGCCTCGCACAGATACGCAGTATTTT	.	TRBV5-6	TRBJ2-3	once
CASSVVEVGVTDVNTEAFF	TGTGCCAGCAGCGTAGTCGAAGTTGGGGTGACAGACGTGAACACTGAAGCTTTCTTT	.	TRBV9	TRBJ1-1	.
CASSPYPTRGSTEAFF	TGTGCCAGCAGCCCCTACCCGACCAGGGGTAGCACTGAAGCTTTCTTT	.	TRBV27	TRBJ1-1	.
CASSLVRILGQGIAEAFF	TGTGCCAGCAGCTTGGTTCGTATCTTGGGACAGGGAATTGCTGAAGCTTTCTTT	TRBD1	TRBV5-4	TRBJ1-1	.
CASSIIKGLDYNEQFF	TGTGCCAGTAGTATAATTAAGGGACTAGATTACAATGAGCAGTTCTTC	TRBD2	TRBV19	TRBJ2-1	.
CASSVLGHPNDSYNEQFF	TGTGCCAGCAGCGTATTGGGACATCCGAACGACTCCTACAATGAGCAGTTCTTC	.	TRBV9	TRBJ2-1	.
CASSSPMRDNEQFF	TGTGCCAGCAGTTCTCCCATGAGGGACAATGAGCAGTTCTTC	.	TRBV27	TRBJ2-1	.
CASSASGCTGELFF	TGTGCCAGCAGCGCATCAGGGTGCACCGGGGAGCTGTTTTTT	.	TRBV9	TRBJ2-2	few
CASSDKRGYNEQFF	TGCGCCAGCAGTGATAAGCGGGGGTACAATGAGCAGTTCTTC	TRBD2	TRBV10-2	TRBJ2-1	.
CASSVGGTGVPSARVNYGYTF	TGTGCCAGCAGCGTAGGAGGGACAGGCGTTCCGTCCGCGCGGGTCAACTATGGCTACACCTTC	TRBD1	TRBV9	TRBJ1-2	.
CAIRGTGRNTEAFF	TGTGCCATCAGGGGGACAGGGAGGAACACTGAAGCTTTCTTT	TRBD1	TRBV10-3	TRBJ1-1	.
CASSQVANNSPLHF	TGTGCCAGCAGCCAGGTTGCAAACAATTCACCCCTCCACTTT	.	TRBV7-8	TRBJ1-6	once
CSGGTWGNTQYF	TGCAGCGGCGGGACCTGGGGAAATACGCAGTATTTT	.	TRBV29-1	TRBJ2-3	.
CASSCSLALELEKLFF	TGCGCCAGCAGCTGTAGCTTGGCGCTAGAATTGGAAAAACTGTTTTTT	.	TRBV4-1	TRBJ1-4	.
CASSYLSGTARYEQYF	TGTGCCAGCAGTTACTTATCCGGGACTGCCAGGTACGAGCAGTACTTC	.	TRBV6-5	TRBJ2-7	.
CASSQERGEKNIQYF	TGCGCCAGCAGCCAAGAGCGGGGGGAAAAAAACATTCAGTACTTC	TRBD2	TRBV4-1	TRBJ2-4	.
CASRLWGIERLAIVDTQYF	TGTGCCAGCAGATTGTGGGGAATTGAGCGACTAGCGATCGTAGATACGCAGTATTTT	TRBD2	TRBV27	TRBJ2-3	.
CASSQDPLGPAYEQYF	TGTGCCAGCAGCCAAGATCCCCTGGGGCCGGCCTACGAGCAGTACTTC	.	TRBV4-2	TRBJ2-7	.
CASSLRPRDYGYTF	TGCGCCAGCAGCTTAAGGCCTCGGGACTATGGCTACACCTTC	.	TRBV5-1	TRBJ1-2	.
CASSVAGYGYTF	TGTGCCAGCTCCGTGGCGGGTTATGGCTACACCTTC	.	TRBV18	TRBJ1-2	.
CASSECIYGYTF	TGTGCCAGCAGTGAATGTATCTATGGCTACACCTTC	.	TRBV6-1	TRBJ1-2	.
CASSLEGLSTEAFF	TGTGCCAGCAGCTTAGAGGGCCTGTCCACTGAAGCTTTCTTT	.	TRBV11-2	TRBJ1-1	.
CASTPGPVRQTQYF	TGTGCCAGCACCCCAGGGCCGGTTCGGCAGACCCAGTACTTC	.	TRBV28	TRBJ2-5	once
CASGRGSYEQYF	TGTGCCAGCGGGAGGGGATCCTACGAGCAGTACTTC	TRBD2	TRBV7-2	TRBJ2-7	.
CASQISGGSYEQYF	TGTGCCAGTCAGATTAGCGGGGGGTCATACGAGCAGTACTTC	TRBD2	TRBV10-3	TRBJ2-7	.
CASSWGGRYNEQFF	TGTGCCAGTAGTTGGGGGGGACGATACAATGAGCAGTTCTTC	TRBD2	TRBV19	TRBJ2-1	.
CASSVVNRGRLHF	TGTGCCAGTAGTGTGGTAAACAGGGGGCGCTTGCATTTT	TRBD1	TRBV19	TRBJ1-5	.
CASSLGTANTGELFF	TGTGCCAGCAGCCTAGGGACAGCCAACACCGGGGAGCTGTTTTTT	TRBD1	TRBV6-1	TRBJ2-2	.
CASSLDRPDYEQYF	TGCGCCAGCAGCTTGGACAGGCCCGACTACGAGCAGTACTTC	.	TRBV5-1	TRBJ2-7	.
CSVEFPGQSQNIQYF	TGCAGCGTTGAATTTCCGGGACAGTCTCAAAACATTCAGTACTTC	TRBD1	TRBV29-1	TRBJ2-4	.
CAWSPGSTYEQYF	TGTGCCTGGAGTCCAGGTTCTACCTACGAGCAGTACTTC	.	TRBV30	TRBJ2-7	.
CASSRTSGGGLRSSYNEQFF	TGCGCCAGCAGCCGAACGTCTGGCGGGGGGCTTCGGAGTTCCTACAATGAGCAGTTCTTC	TRBD2	TRBV10-1	TRBJ2-1	.